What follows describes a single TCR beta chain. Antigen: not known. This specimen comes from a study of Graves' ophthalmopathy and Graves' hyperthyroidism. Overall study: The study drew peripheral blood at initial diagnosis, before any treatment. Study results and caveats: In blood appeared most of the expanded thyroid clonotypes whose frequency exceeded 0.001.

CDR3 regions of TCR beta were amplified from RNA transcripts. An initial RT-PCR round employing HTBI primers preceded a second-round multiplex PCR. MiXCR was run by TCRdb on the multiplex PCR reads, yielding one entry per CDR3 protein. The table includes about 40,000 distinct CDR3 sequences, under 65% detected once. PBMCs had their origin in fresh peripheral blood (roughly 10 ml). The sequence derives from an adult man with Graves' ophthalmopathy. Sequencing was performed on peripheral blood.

CDR3 residues: CASSLKRTFMDTQYF. In DNA, the CDR3 is TGTGCCAGCAGTTTAAAGCGGACCTTCATGGATACGCAGTATTTT. V is TRBV6-5 and J is TRBJ2-3, with D possibly TRBD2 on 5 matching bases. V lost 4 bases and J lost 6, with 17 bases in between. Germline CDR1 MNHEY, CDR2 SVGAGI. The CDR3 has 15 residues.